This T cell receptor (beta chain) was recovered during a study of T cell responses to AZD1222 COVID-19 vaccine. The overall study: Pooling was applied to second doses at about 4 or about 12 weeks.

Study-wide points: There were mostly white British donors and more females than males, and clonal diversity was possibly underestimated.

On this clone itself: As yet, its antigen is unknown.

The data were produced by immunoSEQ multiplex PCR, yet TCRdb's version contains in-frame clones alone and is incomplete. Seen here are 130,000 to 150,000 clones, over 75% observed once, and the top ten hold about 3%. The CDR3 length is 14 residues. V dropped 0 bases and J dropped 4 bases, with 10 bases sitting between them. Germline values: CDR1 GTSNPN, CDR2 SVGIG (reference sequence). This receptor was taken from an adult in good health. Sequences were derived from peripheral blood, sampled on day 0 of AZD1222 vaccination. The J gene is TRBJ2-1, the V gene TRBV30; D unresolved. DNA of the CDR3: TGTGCCTGGAGTGTACGTCAAGGGTACAATGAGCAGTTCTTC. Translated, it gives CAWSVRQGYNEQFF.